This T cell receptor (beta chain) comes out of a study of shared clonotypes between healthy human individuals. Study-level points and caveats: Sharing of clonotypes among donors was expected to vary with sequencing depth. Genetic and exposure-history diversity was limited by the small donor number.

CDR1 and CDR2 from the germline V gene are SGHRS and YFSETQ. Trimming stripped 0 bases from V and 0 bases from J, with 16 bases between. This CDR3 comprises 17 residues. Clones were read by immunoSEQ multiplex PCR, and TCRdb kept only the in-frame ones, dropping some. The sample carries about half a million clones, approximately 85% recorded once. As for this clone: The target antigen is unknown.

The sequence came from a woman between 40 and 50 years old in good health. Some clones in this sample may be carry-over from other donors' samples. What was sequenced was PBMCs. The chain recombines TRBV5-1 with TRBJ2-7; either TRBD1 or TRBD2 may supply D (5 bases each). The CDR3 spells CASSLGDLGIISYEQYF. The CDR3 DNA reads as TGCGCCAGCAGCTTGGGGGACCTAGGGATTATCTCCTACGAGCAGTACTTC.